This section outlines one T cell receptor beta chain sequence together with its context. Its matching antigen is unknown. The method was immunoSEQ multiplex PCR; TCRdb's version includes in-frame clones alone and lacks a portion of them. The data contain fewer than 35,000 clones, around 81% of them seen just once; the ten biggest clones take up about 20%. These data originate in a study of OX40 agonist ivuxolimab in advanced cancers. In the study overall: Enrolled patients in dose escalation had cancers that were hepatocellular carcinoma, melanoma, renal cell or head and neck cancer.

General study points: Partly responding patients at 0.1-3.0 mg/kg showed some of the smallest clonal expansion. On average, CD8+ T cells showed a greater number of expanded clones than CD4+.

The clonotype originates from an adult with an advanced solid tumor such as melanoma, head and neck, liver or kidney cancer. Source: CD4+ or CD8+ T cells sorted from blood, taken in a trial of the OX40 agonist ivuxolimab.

The CDR3 here is CASSLRLGQTTGELFF. CDR3 in DNA: TGTGCCAGCAGCTTGCGTCTGGGACAGACCACCGGGGAGCTGTTTTTT. This chain connects TRBV5-4 to TRBJ2-2; 7 bases fit TRBD1. This CDR3 has 16 residues. CDR1 SGHNT and CDR2 YYREEE come from the germline V gene (reference sequence). The V gene end was trimmed by 1 base and the J gene end by 4 bases; junction bases not matched to a gene: 7.